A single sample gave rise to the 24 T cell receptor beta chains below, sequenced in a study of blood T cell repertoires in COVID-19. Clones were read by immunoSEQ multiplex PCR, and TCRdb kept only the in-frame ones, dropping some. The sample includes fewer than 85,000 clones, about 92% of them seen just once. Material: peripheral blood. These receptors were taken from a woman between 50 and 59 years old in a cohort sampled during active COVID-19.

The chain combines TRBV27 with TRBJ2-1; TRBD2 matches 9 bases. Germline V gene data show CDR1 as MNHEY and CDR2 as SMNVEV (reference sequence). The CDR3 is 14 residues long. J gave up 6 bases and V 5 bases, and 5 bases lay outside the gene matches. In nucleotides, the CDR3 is TGTGCCAGCAGTCTAGCGGGAACATTCAATGAGCAGTTCTTC. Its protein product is CASSLAGTFNEQFF.

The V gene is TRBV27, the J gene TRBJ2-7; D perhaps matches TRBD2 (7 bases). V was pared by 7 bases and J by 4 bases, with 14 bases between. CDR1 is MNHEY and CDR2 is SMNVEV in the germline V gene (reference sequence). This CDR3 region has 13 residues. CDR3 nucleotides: TGTGCCAGCACCGGGGGGCCAAGTTACGAGCAGTACTTC. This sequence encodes CASTGGPSYEQYF.

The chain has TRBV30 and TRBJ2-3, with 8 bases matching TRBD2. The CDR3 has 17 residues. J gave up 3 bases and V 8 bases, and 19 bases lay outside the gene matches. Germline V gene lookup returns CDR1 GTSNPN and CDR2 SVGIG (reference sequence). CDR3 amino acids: CAGRGGAGGLFTDTQYF. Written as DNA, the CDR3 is TGTGCCGGACGAGGCGGCGCGGGAGGATTGTTTACAGATACGCAGTATTTT. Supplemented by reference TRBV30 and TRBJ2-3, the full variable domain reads SQTIHQWPATLVQPVGSPLSLECTVEGTSNPNLYWYRQAAGRGLQLLFYSVGIGQISSEVPQNLSASRPQDRQFILSSKKLLLSDSGFYLCAGRGGAGGLFTDTQYFGPGTRLTVL.

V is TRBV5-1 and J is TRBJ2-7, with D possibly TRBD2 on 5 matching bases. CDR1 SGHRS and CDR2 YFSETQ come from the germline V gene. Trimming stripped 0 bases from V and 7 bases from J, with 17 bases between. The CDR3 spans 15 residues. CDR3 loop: CASSLGAASTGEQYF. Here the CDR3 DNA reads TGCGCCAGCAGCTTGGGAGCGGCGTCAACCGGAGAGCAGTACTTC.

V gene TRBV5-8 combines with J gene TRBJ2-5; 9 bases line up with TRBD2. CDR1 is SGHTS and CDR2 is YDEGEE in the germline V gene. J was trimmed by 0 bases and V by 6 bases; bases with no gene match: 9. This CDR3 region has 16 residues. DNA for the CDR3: TGTGCCAGCACCAAAGGCGGGAGGGCCCACCAAGAGACCCAGTACTTC. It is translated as CASTKGGRAHQETQYF.

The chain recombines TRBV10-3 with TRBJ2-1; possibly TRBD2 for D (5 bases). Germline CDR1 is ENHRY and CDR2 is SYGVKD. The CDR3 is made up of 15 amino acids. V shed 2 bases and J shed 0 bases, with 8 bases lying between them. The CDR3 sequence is CAISEDYSSYNEQFF. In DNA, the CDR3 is TGTGCCATCAGTGAGGACTATAGCTCCTACAATGAGCAGTTCTTC.

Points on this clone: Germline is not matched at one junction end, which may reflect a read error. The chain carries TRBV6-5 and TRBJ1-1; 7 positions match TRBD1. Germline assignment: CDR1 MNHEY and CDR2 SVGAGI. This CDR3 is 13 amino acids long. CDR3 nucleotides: TGTGCCAGCAGTAGGGGGCTGAACGCTGAAGCTTTCTTT. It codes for CASSRGLNAEAFF.

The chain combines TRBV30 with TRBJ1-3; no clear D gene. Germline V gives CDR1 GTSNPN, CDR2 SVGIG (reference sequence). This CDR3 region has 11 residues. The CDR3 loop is CGLELGNTIYF. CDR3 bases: TGTGGACTGGAACTTGGAAACACCATATATTTT.

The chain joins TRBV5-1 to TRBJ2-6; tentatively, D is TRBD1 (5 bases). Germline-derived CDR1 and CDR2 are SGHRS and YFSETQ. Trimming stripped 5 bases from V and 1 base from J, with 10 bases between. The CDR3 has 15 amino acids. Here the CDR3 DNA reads TGCGCCAGCAGTCATCAGGGATCTGGGGCCAACGTCCTGACTTTC. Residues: CASSHQGSGANVLTF. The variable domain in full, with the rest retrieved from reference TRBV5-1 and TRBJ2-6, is KAGVTQTPRYLIKTRGQQVTLSCSPISGHRSVSWYQQTPGQGLQFLFEYFSETQRNKGNFPGRFSGRQFSNSRSEMNVSTLELGDSALYLCASSHQGSGANVLTFGAGSRLTVL.

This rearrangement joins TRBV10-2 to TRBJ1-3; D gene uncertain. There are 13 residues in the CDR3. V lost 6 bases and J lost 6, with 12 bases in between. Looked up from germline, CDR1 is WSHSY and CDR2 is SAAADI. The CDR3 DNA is TGCGCCAGCAGGCAGAGGAGTGAAAACACCATATATTTT. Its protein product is CASRQRSENTIYF.

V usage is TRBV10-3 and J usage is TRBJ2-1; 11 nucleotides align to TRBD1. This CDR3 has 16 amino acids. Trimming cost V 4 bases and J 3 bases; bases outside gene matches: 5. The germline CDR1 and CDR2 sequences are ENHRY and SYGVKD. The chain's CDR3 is CAISVAGTGGYNEQFF. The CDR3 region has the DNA TGTGCCATCAGTGTGGCCGGGACAGGGGGCTACAATGAGCAGTTCTTC.

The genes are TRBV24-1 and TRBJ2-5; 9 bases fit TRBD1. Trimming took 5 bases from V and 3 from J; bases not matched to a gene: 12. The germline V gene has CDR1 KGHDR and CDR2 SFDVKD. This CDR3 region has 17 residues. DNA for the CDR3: TGTGCCACCAGTGGCCACGTAGACCGGGACAGGGAAGAGACCCAGTACTTC. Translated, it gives CATSGHVDRDREETQYF.

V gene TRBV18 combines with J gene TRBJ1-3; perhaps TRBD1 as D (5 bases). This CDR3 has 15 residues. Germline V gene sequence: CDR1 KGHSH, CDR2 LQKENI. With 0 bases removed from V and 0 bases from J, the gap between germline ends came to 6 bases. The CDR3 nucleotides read TGTGCCAGCTCACCACCGACAGTCTCTGGAAACACCATATATTTT. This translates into CASSPPTVSGNTIYF.

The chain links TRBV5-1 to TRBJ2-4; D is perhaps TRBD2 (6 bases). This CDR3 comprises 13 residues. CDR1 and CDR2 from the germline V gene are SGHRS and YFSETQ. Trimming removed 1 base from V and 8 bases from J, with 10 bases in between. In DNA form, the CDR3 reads TGCGCCAGCAGCTTGCCGCGGGATGACATTCAGTACTTC. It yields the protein CASSLPRDDIQYF.

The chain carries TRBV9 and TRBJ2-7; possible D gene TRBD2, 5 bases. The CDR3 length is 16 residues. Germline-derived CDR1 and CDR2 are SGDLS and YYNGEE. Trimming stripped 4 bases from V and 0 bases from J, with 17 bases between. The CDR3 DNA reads TGTGCCAGCAGCCCAGGTGGGAGCTCTGACTCCTACGAGCAGTACTTC. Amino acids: CASSPGGSSDSYEQYF.

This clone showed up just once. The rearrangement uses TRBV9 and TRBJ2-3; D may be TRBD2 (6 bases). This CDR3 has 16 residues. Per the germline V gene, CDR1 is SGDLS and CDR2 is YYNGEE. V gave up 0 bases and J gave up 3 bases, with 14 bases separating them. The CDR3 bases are TGTGCCAGCAGCGTAGCGGCTCACGGGGGAACAGATACGCAGTATTTT. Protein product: CASSVAAHGGTDTQYF.

CDR3: CAISEGDRVNGYTF. DNA for the CDR3: TGTGCCATCAGTGAAGGGGACAGGGTCAATGGCTACACCTTC. V and J are TRBV10-3 and TRBJ1-2, with 9 bases aligning to TRBD1. CDR1 and CDR2 (germline): ENHRY, SYGVKD. V shed 3 bases and J 6 bases; nucleotides not matched to a gene: 5. The CDR3 contains 14 residues.

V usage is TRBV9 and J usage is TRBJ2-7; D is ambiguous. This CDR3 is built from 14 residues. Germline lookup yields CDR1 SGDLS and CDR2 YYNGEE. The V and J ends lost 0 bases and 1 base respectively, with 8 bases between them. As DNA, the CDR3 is TGTGCCAGCAGCGTAGGCCTAGAATCCTACGAGCAGTACTTC. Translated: CASSVGLESYEQYF. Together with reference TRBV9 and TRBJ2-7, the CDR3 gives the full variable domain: DSGVTQTPKHLITATGQRVTLRCSPRSGDLSVYWYQQSLDQGLQFLIQYYNGEERAKGNILERFSAQQFPDLHSELNLSSLELGDSALYFCASSVGLESYEQYFGPGTRLTVT.

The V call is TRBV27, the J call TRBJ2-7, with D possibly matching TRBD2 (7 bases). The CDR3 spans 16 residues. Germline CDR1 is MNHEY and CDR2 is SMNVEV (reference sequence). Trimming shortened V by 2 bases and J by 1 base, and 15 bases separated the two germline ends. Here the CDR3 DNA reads TGTGCCAGCAGTTTAAGGGGGGGAGGGTTTTCCTACGAGCAGTACTTC. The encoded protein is CASSLRGGGFSYEQYF.

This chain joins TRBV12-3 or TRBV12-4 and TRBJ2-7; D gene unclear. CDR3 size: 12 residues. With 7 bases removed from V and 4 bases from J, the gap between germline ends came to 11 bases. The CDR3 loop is CASTLTGYEQYF. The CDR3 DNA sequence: TGTGCCAGCACTCTGACGGGTTACGAGCAGTACTTC.

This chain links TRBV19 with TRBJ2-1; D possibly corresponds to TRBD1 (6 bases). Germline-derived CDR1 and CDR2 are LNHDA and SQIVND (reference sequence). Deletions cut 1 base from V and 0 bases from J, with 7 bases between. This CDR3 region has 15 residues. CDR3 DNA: TGTGCCAGTAGTATAGTGGACAGCTCCTACAATGAGCAGTTCTTC. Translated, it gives CASSIVDSSYNEQFF. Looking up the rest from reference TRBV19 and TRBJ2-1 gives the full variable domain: DGGITQSPKYLFRKEGQNVTLSCEQNLNHDAMYWYRQDPGQGLRLIYYSQIVNDFQKGDIAEGYSVSREKKESFPLTVTSAQKNPTAFYLCASSIVDSSYNEQFFGPGTRLTVL.

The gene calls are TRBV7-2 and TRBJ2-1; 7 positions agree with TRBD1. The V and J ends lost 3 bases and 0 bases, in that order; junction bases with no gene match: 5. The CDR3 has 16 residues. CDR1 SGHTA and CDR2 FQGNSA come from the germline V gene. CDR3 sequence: CASSLRRGSSYNEQFF. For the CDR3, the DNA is TGTGCCAGCAGCTTGCGCAGGGGGAGCTCCTACAATGAGCAGTTCTTC.

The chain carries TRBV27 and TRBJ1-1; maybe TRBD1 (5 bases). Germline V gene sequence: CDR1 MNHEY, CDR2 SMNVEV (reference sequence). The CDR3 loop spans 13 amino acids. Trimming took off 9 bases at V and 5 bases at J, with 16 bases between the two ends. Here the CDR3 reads CASIGSGGTEAFF. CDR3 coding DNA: TGTGCCAGTATTGGTTCGGGGGGGACTGAAGCTTTCTTT.

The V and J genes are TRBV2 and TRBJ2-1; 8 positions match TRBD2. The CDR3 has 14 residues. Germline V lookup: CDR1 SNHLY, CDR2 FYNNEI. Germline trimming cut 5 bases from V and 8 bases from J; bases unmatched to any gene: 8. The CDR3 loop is CASSRAGANDEQFF. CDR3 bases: TGTGCCAGCAGTCGAGCGGGAGCGAACGATGAGCAGTTCTTC.